These T cell receptor beta chains were read from a single sample in a study of cytomegalovirus exposure and HLA in healthy donors. The method was immunoSEQ multiplex PCR; TCRdb's version includes in-frame clones alone and lacks a portion of them. In the table there are around 100,000 clones, roughly 80% of which are singletons. The specimen was PBMCs. All receptors derive from a man aged 30 to 45 in good health and CMV-seropositive. Each CDR3 is given with its conserved first and last residue. The D gene is left open where the match is weak. Rows may omit the clone size; those that give it use once, few, many or a size class.

clone_size,j_call,d_call,v_call,cdr3_aa,cdr3_nt
NA,TRBJ1-2,NA,TRBV7-8,CASSPQIRGNYGYTF,TGTGCCAGCAGCCCGCAGATTAGGGGCAACTATGGCTACACCTTC
NA,TRBJ1-5,NA,TRBV2,CASSEGSHLPQHF,TGTGCCAGCAGTGAAGGGAGCCATCTGCCCCAGCATTTT
NA,TRBJ1-4,NA,TRBV16,CASSQLVQEKLFF,TGTGCCAGCAGCCAATTAGTACAGGAAAAACTGTTTTTT
NA,TRBJ1-1,NA,TRBV6-6,CASSHRRENTEAFF,TGTGCCAGCAGTCACCGGAGAGAGAACACTGAAGCTTTCTTT
NA,TRBJ1-2,NA,TRBV11-2,CASSLVRTVVNGYTF,TGTGCCAGCAGCTTAGTTCGGACAGTTGTTAATGGCTACACCTTC
few,TRBJ1-6,NA,TRBV19,CASSIDWGDNSPLHF,TGTGCCAGTAGTATAGATTGGGGGGACAATTCACCCCTCCACTTT
NA,TRBJ1-3,NA,TRBV5-4,CASSLGGSSSGNTIYF,TGTGCCAGCAGCCTAGGAGGGTCGAGTTCTGGAAACACCATATATTTT
few,TRBJ2-2,NA,TRBV10-1,CASSEGSSTGELFF,TGCGCCAGCAGTGAGGGTTCGAGCACCGGGGAGCTGTTTTTT
NA,TRBJ1-1,NA,TRBV28,CASSFLRRNTEAFF,TGTGCCAGCAGTTTCTTACGGAGAAACACTGAAGCTTTCTTT
NA,TRBJ2-2,TRBD2,TRBV7-9,CASSRYSGTGELFF,TGTGCCAGCAGCCGGTATAGCGGGACTGGTGAGCTGTTTTTT
NA,TRBJ1-2,NA,TRBV9,CASSVVDYGYTF,TGTGCCAGCAGCGTAGTAGACTATGGCTACACCTTC
NA,TRBJ1-1,NA,TRBV27,CASTALEGRTEAFF,TGTGCCAGTACGGCGCTGGAGGGTCGCACTGAAGCTTTCTTT
NA,TRBJ2-5,TRBD2,TRBV4-1,CASSQREREIAGETQYF,TGCGCCAGCAGCCAACGGGAGCGGGAGATAGCTGGAGAGACCCAGTACTTC
few,TRBJ2-1,TRBD2,TRBV9,CASSVAGLNNEQFF,TGTGCCAGCAGCGTAGCGGGACTAAACAATGAGCAGTTCTTC
NA,TRBJ1-4,TRBD1,TRBV5-1,CASSSQGQGFRKLFF,TGCGCCAGCAGCTCTCAGGGACAGGGTTTTCGAAAACTGTTTTTT
NA,TRBJ1-2,NA,TRBV11-3,CASSSDSAGYTF,TGTGCCAGCAGCTCGGACTCGGCAGGCTACACCTTC
NA,TRBJ1-3,TRBD1,TRBV10-2,CASDDRGKSGNTIYF,TGCGCCAGCGATGACAGGGGAAAATCTGGAAACACCATATATTTT
NA,TRBJ1-4,NA,TRBV28,CASSPGEKLFF,TGTGCCAGCAGTCCTGGGGAGAAACTGTTTTTT
NA,TRBJ2-5,TRBD1,TRBV28,CASSLPTGGSETQYF,TGTGCCAGCAGTTTACCAACAGGGGGCTCGGAGACCCAGTACTTC
NA,TRBJ1-3,NA,TRBV5-1,CASSRSGLSSGNTIYF,TGCGCCAGCAGTCGGTCGGGACTGTCCTCTGGAAACACCATATATTTT
NA,TRBJ1-4,NA,TRBV2,CASSVIGTNEKLFF,TGTGCCAGCAGTGTTATCGGAACTAATGAAAAACTGTTTTTT
few,TRBJ2-1,TRBD1,TRBV4-2,CASSQVKGDRVYNEQFF,TGTGCCAGCAGCCAAGTCAAAGGGGACAGGGTGTACAATGAGCAGTTCTTC
NA,TRBJ1-2,NA,TRBV6-4,CASSGNGLRGYTF,TGTGCCAGCAGCGGGAACGGCCTCCGGGGCTACACCTTC
few,TRBJ1-5,TRBD1,TRBV2,CASSDGRGQGAREPQHF,TGTGCCAGCAGTGATGGTAGGGGACAGGGGGCTCGGGAGCCCCAGCATTTT
NA,TRBJ2-3,NA,TRBV18,CASLTGGTDTQYF,TGTGCCAGCCTCACGGGAGGCACAGATACGCAGTATTTT
NA,TRBJ1-3,NA,TRBV4-1,CASSSRGGAGNTIYF,TGCGCCAGCAGCTCTCGAGGGGGTGCTGGAAACACCATATATTTT
NA,TRBJ2-1,NA,TRBV4-1,CASSQRGNSYNEQFF,TGCGCCAGCAGCCAACGAGGGAACTCCTACAATGAGCAGTTCTTC
once,TRBJ1-2,NA,TRBV5-1,CASARAPVDYGYTF,TGCGCCAGCGCCAGGGCTCCCGTCGACTATGGCTACACCTTC
NA,TRBJ1-1,NA,TRBV6-6,CASSPPGLNTEAFF,TGTGCCAGCAGTCCCCCGGGACTTAACACTGAAGCTTTCTTT
NA,TRBJ2-3,TRBD2,TRBV5-6,CASSRSGTKRASTDTQYF,TGTGCCAGCAGCCGTTCCGGGACTAAACGTGCGAGCACAGATACGCAGTATTTT
NA,TRBJ2-3,TRBD2,TRBV10-3,CAIKTSGTDTQYF,TGTGCCATTAAAACTAGCGGCACAGATACGCAGTATTTT
NA,TRBJ2-1,TRBD1,TRBV5-1,CASSLADRENNEQFF,TGCGCCAGCAGCTTGGCGGACAGGGAAAACAATGAGCAGTTCTTC